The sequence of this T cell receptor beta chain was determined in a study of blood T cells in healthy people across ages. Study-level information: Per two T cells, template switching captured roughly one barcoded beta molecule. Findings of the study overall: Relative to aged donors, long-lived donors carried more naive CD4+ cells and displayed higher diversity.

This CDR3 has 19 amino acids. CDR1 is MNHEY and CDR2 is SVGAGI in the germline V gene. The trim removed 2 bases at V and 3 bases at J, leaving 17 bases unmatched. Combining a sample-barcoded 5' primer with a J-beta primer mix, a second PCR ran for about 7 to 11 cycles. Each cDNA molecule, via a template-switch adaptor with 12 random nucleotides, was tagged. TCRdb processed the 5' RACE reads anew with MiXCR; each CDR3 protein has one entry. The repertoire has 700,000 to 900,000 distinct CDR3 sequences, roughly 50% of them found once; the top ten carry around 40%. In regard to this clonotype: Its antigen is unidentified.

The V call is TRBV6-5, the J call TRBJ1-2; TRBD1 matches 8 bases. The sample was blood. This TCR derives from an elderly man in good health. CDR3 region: CASSYGSTGATFPDYGYTF. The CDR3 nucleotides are TGTGCCAGCAGTTACGGATCGACAGGGGCGACCTTTCCGGACTATGGCTACACCTTC.